What follows is one T cell receptor (beta chain) and its context. Its antigen remains unidentified. The data belong to a study of cytomegalovirus exposure and HLA in healthy donors. Study-wide points: Follow-up analysis found HLA locus-dependent TCR association rates, highest for DRB1 and lowest for HLA-C. Some highly shared sequence variants likely arose as a pipeline artifact. In a later analysis, HLA-associated beta chains showed higher expansion and lower generation probabilities than comparable chains.

PCR employed 60 Vbeta and 13 Jbeta primers. Profiled with immunoSEQ multiplex PCR; TCRdb holds only in-frame clones, not every one. The sample shows more than 90,000 clones, around three quarters of them seen only once. The CDR3 totals 12 residues. Germline V gene lookup returns CDR1 WSHSY and CDR2 SAAADI. Trimming shortened V by 10 bases and J by 5 bases, and 12 bases separated the two germline ends. The sequencing input was PBMCs. The TCR sequence derives from a man between 35 and 55 years old in good health and CMV-seronegative. This chain connects TRBV10-2 to TRBJ1-5; possible D gene TRBD1, 5 bases. CDR3 sequence reads: CATRDFYQPQHF. Here the CDR3 DNA reads TGCGCCACCAGGGACTTTTATCAGCCCCAGCATTTT.